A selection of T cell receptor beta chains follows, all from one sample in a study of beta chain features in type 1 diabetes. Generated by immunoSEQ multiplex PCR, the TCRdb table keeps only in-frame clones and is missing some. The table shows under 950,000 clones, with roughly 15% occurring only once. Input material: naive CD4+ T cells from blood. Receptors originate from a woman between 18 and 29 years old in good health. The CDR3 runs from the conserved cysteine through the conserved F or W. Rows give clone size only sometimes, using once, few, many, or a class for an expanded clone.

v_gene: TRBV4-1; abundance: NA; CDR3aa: CASSRRDKGSQETQYF
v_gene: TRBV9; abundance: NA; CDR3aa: CASTGGSSMNEQFF
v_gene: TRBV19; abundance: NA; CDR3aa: CASSRSNYGYTF
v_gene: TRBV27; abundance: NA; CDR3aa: CASSVDRHSYEQYF
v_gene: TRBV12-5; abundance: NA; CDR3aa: CASGREQVNEQFF
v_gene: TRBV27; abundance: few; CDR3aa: CASSLRQDLYGYTF
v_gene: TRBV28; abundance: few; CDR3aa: CASSLPGLAASYNEQFF
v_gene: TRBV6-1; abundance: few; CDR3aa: CASKTDPNYGYTF
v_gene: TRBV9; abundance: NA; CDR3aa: CASSVAGGEGGPTEQYF
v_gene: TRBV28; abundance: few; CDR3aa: CASSFRPSGLNNEQFF
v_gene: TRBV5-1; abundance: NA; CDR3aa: CASSFGLQGNYNEQFF
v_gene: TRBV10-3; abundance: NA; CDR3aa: CAIRDGGGRRDTQYF
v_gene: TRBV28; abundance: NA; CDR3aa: CASSLTGNQPQHF
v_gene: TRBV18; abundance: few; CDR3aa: CASSPFEVGGGNSPLHF
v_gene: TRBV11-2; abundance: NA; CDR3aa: CASSRDRADGYTF
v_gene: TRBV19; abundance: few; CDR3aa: CASSIETGSSYEQYF
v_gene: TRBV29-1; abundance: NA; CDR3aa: CSVDPGDHEYF
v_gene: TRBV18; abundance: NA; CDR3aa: CASSPLQGSQETQYF
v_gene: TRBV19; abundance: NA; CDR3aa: CASSMGWAKGASGANVLTF
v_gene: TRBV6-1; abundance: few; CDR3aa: CASRRQGTDTQYF
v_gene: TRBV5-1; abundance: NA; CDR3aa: CASSAGQRMDEQYF
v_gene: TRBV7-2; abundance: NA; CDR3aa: CASSLGGQSSYEQYF
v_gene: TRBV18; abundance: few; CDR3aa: CASSRSGTDYGYTF
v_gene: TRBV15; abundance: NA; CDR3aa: CATSRDRGEDGYTF
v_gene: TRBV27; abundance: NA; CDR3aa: CASSRVRGRGPYEQYF
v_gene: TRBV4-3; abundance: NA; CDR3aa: CASSQAELDEQFF
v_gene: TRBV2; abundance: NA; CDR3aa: CASSESGTPTGELFF
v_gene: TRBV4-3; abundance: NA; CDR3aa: CASSPRTATDTQYF
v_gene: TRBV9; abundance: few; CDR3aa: CASSPSPPDRHYGYTF
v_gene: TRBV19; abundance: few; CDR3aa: CASSIQGVDGYTF
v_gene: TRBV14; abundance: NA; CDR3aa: CASSQERAGTQYF
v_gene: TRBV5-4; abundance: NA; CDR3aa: CASSVGRGQETQYF
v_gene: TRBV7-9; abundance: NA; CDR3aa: CASSSGTPTEAFF
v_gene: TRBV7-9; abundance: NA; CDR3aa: CASSPIMPQGMDYEQYF
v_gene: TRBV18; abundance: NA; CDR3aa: CASSLGGAKETQYF
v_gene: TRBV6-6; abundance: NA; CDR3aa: CASSEDGASYEQYF
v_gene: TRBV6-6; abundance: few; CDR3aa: CASSLGGSRGNEQFF
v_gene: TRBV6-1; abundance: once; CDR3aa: CASRKTSGSYETQYF
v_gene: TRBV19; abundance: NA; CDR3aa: CASSTPDKLYEQYF
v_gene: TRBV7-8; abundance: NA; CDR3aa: CASSLDLSETQYF
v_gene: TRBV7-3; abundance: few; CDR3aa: CASSFLNTGELFF
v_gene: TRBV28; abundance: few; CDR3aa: CASRVTSPGLYEQYF
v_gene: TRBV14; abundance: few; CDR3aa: CASSQDAAWGYTF
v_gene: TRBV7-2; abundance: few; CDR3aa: CASSKAGTSGIYEQYF